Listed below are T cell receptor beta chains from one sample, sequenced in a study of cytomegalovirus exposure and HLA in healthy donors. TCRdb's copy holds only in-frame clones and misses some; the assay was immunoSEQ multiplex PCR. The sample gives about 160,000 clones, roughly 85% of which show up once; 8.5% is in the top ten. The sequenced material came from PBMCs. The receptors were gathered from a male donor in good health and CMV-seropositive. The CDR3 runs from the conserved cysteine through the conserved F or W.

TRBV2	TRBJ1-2	CASREYGYTF
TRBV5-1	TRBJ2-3	CASSLDPSFRQSTQYF
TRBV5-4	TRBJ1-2	CASSLQGARSYGYTF
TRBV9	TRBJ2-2	CASSVVQDPTGELFF
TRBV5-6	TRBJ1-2	CASSSGTRSYTF
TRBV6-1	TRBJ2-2	CASSELSVVGGELFF
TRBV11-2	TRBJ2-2	CASSPGTSGNTGELFF
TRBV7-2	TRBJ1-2	CASSTQGDREKRYGYTF
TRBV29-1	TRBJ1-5	CSVAGQGGREPQHF
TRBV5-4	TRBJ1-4	CASSLDAGQTNEKLFF
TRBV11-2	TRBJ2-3	CASSSVADFTDTQYF
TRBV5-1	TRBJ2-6	CASSLSGANGLTF
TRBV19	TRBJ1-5	CASTGSTHEGAAQHF
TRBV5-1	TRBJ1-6	CASSLERSGGWNSPLHF
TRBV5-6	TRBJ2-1	CASSLLLAGGNEQFF
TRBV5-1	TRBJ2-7	CASSLLGQAGEQYF
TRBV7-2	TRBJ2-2	CASSLGQGSTGELFF
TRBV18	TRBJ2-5	CASSPSSGGASGETQYF
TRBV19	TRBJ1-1	CASSIVAGTNTEAFF
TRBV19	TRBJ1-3	CATIGGAPGNTIYF
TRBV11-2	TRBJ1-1	CASSLQLNTEAFF
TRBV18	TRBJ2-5	CASSPGTDQETQYF
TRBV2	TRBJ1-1	CASRGQENTEAFF
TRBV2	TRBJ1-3	CASSEAMPSGDTIYF
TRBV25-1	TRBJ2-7	CASRDRGSGEQYF
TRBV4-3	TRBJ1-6	CASSQGNGGISPLHF
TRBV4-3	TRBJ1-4	CASSQDLGGGTYNEKLFF
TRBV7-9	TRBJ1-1	CASRRTGGTEAFF
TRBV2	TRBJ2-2	CASTQEVTGELFF
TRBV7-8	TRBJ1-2	CASSLLDTGLGGYTF
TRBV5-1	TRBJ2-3	CASSVQGTDTQYF
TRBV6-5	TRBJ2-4	CASSYSGTKNIQYF
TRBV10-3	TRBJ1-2	CAIGGAYGYTF
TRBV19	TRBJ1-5	CASSIPTQVSNQPQHF
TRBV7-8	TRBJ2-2	CASSLITGVGELFF
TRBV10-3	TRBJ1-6	CAISESDNSPLHF
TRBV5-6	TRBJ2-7	CASSFGRGAPYEQYF
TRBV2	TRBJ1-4	CASSPRRDVNEKLFF
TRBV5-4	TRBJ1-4	CASSNVLDRGPNEKLFF
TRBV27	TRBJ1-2	CASSNPRGFGYTF
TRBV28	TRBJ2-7	CASSRTGLSSYEQYF
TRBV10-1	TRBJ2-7	CASASGSWGDEQYF
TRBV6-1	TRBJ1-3	CASSAGRGFGNTIYF
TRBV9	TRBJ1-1	CASSLNSDSMNTEAFF
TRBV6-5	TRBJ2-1	CASSYRQGLANEQFF
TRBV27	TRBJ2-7	CASSLRLAVAEQYF